Presented here are 8 T cell receptor beta chains from one specimen sequenced in a study of siplizumab effects on memory and regulatory T cells. Sequencing used immunoSEQ multiplex PCR; TCRdb keeps in-frame clones, though not all of them. The sample includes approximately 94,000 clones, approximately 94% seen only once; the top ten take approximately 1.4%. Sequencing input: non-Treg CD4+ T cells sorted from blood. Receptor source: a human donor in good health.

In DNA form, the CDR3 reads TGTGCCAGCATTAATCTAGCGGGGGGAGGGGAAAAACTGTTTTTT. Translating gives CASINLAGGGEKLFF. The rearrangement uses TRBV28 and TRBJ1-4; D perhaps matches TRBD1 (5 bases). The CDR3 spans 15 residues. The germline V and J ends were trimmed by 7 bases and 8 bases, with 20 bases remaining between them. Germline CDR1 is MDHEN and CDR2 is SYDVKM.

The chain couples TRBV6-1 to TRBJ2-1; no firm D call. Looked up from germline, CDR1 is MNHNS and CDR2 is SASEGT. This CDR3 region has 15 residues. V was pared by 10 bases and J by 4 bases, with 20 bases between. This chain's CDR3 is CATSWEASRYNEQFF. For the CDR3, the DNA is TGTGCCACCTCATGGGAAGCCTCCAGATACAATGAGCAGTTCTTC.

The J gene is TRBJ2-5, the V gene TRBV19, with 12 positions matching TRBD1. The V gene's germline CDR1 is LNHDA and CDR2 SQIVND (reference sequence). The CDR3 sequence is 19 residues long. The V gene end was trimmed by 6 bases and the J gene end by 0 bases; junction bases not matched to a gene: 14. The CDR3 protein is CASSTTSGTGGGYQETQYF. The CDR3 nucleotides read TGTGCCAGTAGCACGACCTCCGGGACAGGGGGCGGGTACCAAGAGACCCAGTACTTC.

The chain couples TRBV11-2 to TRBJ2-3, with 14 bases aligning to TRBD2. This CDR3 is built from 19 residues. V was clipped by 5 bases and J by 5 bases; unmatched bases: 15. Per the germline V gene, CDR1 is SGHAT and CDR2 is FQNNGV. Written as DNA, the CDR3 is TGTGCCAGCAGCCCCGCCTCCGGTAAGGGGACTAGCGGGAGAGATACGCAGTATTTT. Residues: CASSPASGKGTSGRDTQYF.

The J gene is TRBJ1-3, the V gene TRBV5-1; possibly TRBD1 for D (5 bases). Trimming left V 4 bases short and J 0 bases short, with 11 bases between. This CDR3 has 15 residues. Germline V CDR1 and CDR2: SGHRS, YFSETQ. CDR3 residues: CASSREGSSGNTIYF. CDR3 DNA sequence: TGCGCCAGCAGCCGGGAGGGGTCCTCTGGAAACACCATATATTTT.

The chain couples TRBV7-2 to TRBJ2-3; no clear D gene. Trimming shortened V by 3 bases and J by 1 base, and 11 bases separated the two germline ends. The CDR3 sequence is 15 residues long. Germline V lookup: CDR1 SGHTA, CDR2 FQGNSA. Here the CDR3 DNA reads TGTGCCAGCAGCTTCCCGATAGGCGGCACAGATACGCAGTATTTT. It codes for CASSFPIGGTDTQYF.

The chain joins TRBV7-9 to TRBJ1-5; 9 nucleotides align to TRBD1. CDR3 length: 15 amino acids. Germline values: CDR1 SEHNR, CDR2 FQNEAQ (reference sequence). Trimming took 5 bases from V and 1 from J; bases not matched to a gene: 3. The CDR3 reads CASSVGTGSNQPQHF. CDR3 coding DNA: TGTGCCAGCAGCGTTGGGACAGGGAGCAATCAGCCCCAGCATTTT.

The CDR3 coding sequence is TGTGCCAGCAGCGAATCAGGGGCTACGTACAATGAGCAGTTCTTC. Amino acids: CASSESGATYNEQFF. J is TRBJ2-1 and V is TRBV7-6; D is possibly TRBD1 (6 bases). This CDR3 has 15 amino acids. The V end was cut by 5 bases, the J end by 4 bases, with 15 bases between. The germline CDR1 and CDR2 sequences are SGHVS and FNYEAQ.